This T cell receptor beta chain came from a study of T-cell reconstitution after alpha-beta-depleted transplantation in children. Unique molecular identifiers were used to barcode this TCRbeta library. TCRdb analysed the PCR reads with MiXCR anew, one entry per CDR3 protein. This table holds roughly 610,000 distinct CDR3 sequences, over 9.5% found once. This clonotype was counted between two and nine times. Germline lookup yields CDR1 SQVTM and CDR2 ANQGSEA. V trimming: 3 bases; J trimming: 3 bases; junction bases outside the gene matches: 10. The CDR3 extends over 15 amino acids. Material: PBMCs from the stem cell graft donor, obtained from the stem cell graft. This TCR was recovered from a human donor who donated a stem cell graft to a child with acute myeloid leukemia. V is TRBV29-1 and J is TRBJ2-7; TRBD1 agrees at 8 bases. The CDR3 spells CSVDLKDRADYEQYF. In nucleotides, the CDR3 is TGCAGCGTTGACCTTAAGGACAGGGCCGACTACGAGCAGTACTTC.